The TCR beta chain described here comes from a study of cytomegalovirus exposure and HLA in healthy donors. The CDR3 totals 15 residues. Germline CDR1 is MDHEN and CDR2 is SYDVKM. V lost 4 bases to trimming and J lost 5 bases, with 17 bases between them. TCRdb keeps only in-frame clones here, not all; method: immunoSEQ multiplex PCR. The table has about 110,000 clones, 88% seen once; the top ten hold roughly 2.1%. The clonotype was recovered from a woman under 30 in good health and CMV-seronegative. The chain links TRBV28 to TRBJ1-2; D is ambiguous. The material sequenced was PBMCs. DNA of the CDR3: TGTGCCAGCAGTTCCCCACGGGGTGACGGGTATGGCTACACCTTC. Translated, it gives CASSSPRGDGYGYTF.